The 25 T cell receptor beta chains below were found in one sample sequenced in a study of CD8 T cells in Susac syndrome (dated by TCRdb to the late 2010s). Libraries were constructed by the immunoSEQ multiplex PCR assay. RNA was extracted using the RNeasy kit, and about 0.5 to 1 microgram was reverse transcribed with random hexamers. TCRdb itself trimmed the public reads at Q25 with fastp, ran MiXCR and retained productive beta chains. CDR3 protein duplicates are merged, each entry listing the most common genes and DNA. For this sample the table gives 300,000 to 350,000 distinct CDR3 sequences, of which approximately 90% were detected only once. Roughly 0.064% of the sample rests with the top ten. Sequenced material: CD4+ T cells from PBMCs. These receptors all come from a human donor with multiple sclerosis.

The chain has TRBV11-2 and TRBJ1-2; D remains unclear. The V and J ends lost 5 bases and 0 bases respectively, with 7 bases between them. The CDR3 runs 13 residues. Germline values: CDR1 SGHAT, CDR2 FQNNGV. The CDR3: CASSRPTNYGYTF. Written as DNA, the CDR3 is TGTGCCAGCAGCCGACCTACTAACTATGGCTACACCTTC.

V gene TRBV7-3 combines with J gene TRBJ2-7; no clear D. V shed 0 bases and J shed 6 bases, with 12 bases lying between them. The CDR3 contains 14 residues. Germline V lookup: CDR1 SGHTA, CDR2 FQGTGA. For the CDR3, the DNA is TGTGCCAGCAGCTTAACGCTCCGCGGAACCGAGCAGTACTTC. Residues: CASSLTLRGTEQYF.

A remark on this clonotype: At one boundary the junction diverges from the germline segment, which might be a read error. The chain is built from TRBV12-3 or TRBV12-4 and TRBJ1-1; 8 nucleotides match TRBD1. The CDR3 sequence is 12 residues long. CDR3 residues: CASSWEPTGAHF. The CDR3 region has the DNA TGTGCCAGCAGTTGGGAGCCGACAGGGGCCCACTTT.

J is TRBJ2-3 and V is TRBV19; D is unclear. V was clipped by 7 bases and J by 4 bases, with 15 bases between them. Germline lookup yields CDR1 LNHDA and CDR2 SQIVND (reference sequence). The CDR3 totals 14 residues. The CDR3 protein is CASKGPNPPDTQYF. CDR3 bases: TGTGCCAGTAAAGGGCCCAACCCCCCAGATACGCAGTATTTT.

V and J are TRBV4-2 and TRBJ1-1; 10 bases agree with TRBD1. V lost 1 base to trimming and J lost 1 base; unmatched junction nucleotides: 6. CDR3 length: 17 amino acids. Germline-derived CDR1 and CDR2 are LGHNA and YNFKEQ. The CDR3 nucleotides are TGTGCCAGCAGCCAAGCAGACAGGGGGCGCGGGAACACTGAAGCTTTCTTT. Amino acid sequence: CASSQADRGRGNTEAFF.

The CDR3 loop is CASSPGQTRYEQYF. CDR3 nucleotide sequence: TGCGCCAGCAGCCCGGGACAAACCCGTTATGAGCAGTACTTC. The rearrangement joins TRBV5-1 to TRBJ2-7; D might be TRBD1 (6 bases). This CDR3 region has 14 residues. Looked up from germline, CDR1 is SGHRS and CDR2 is YFSETQ. The V end was cut by 4 bases, the J end by 7 bases, with 18 bases between. The variable domain in full, completed from reference TRBV5-1 and TRBJ2-7, reads KAGVTQTPRYLIKTRGQQVTLSCSPISGHRSVSWYQQTPGQGLQFLFEYFSETQRNKGNFPGRFSGRQFSNSRSEMNVSTLELGDSALYLCASSPGQTRYEQYFGPGTRLTVT.

The chain couples TRBV6-1 to TRBJ2-1; 14 nucleotides agree with TRBD2. Trimming removed 5 bases from V and 3 bases from J; junction bases left unmatched: 15. The germline V gene encodes CDR1 MNHNS and CDR2 SASEGT. The CDR3 has 20 residues. CDR3 loop: CASSLQSGTSGSVIYNEQFF. The CDR3 bases are TGTGCCAGCAGTCTCCAATCCGGGACTAGCGGGAGTGTAATCTACAATGAGCAGTTCTTC.

The chain joins TRBV27 to TRBJ1-1; no firm D call. CDR1 is MNHEY, CDR2 SMNVEV, per germline (reference sequence). The CDR3 extends over 14 amino acids. V was shortened by 2 bases and J by 2 bases, with 9 bases between the two germline ends. The CDR3 here is CASSLRMGNTEAFF. The CDR3 coding sequence is TGTGCCAGCAGTTTAAGAATGGGAAACACTGAAGCTTTCTTT.

The chain joins TRBV11-3 to TRBJ2-2; D perhaps matches TRBD2 (7 bases). CDR3 size: 18 residues. The V gene's germline CDR1 is SGHNT and CDR2 YENEEA. Trimming cost V 6 bases and J 2 bases, with 22 bases left between them. CDR3 bases: TGTGCCAGCAGGCTTCTGGCAGGGGCTAGCGGAAACACCGGGGAGCTGTTTTTT. This codes for CASRLLAGASGNTGELFF.

The chain uses TRBV5-4 and TRBJ2-1; D gene unclear. Germline V gene lookup returns CDR1 SGHNT and CDR2 YYREEE (reference sequence). V was pared by 0 bases and J by 0 bases, with 7 bases between. The CDR3 has 15 amino acids. For the CDR3, the DNA is TGTGCCAGCAGCTTGGACGTCAGCTCCTACAATGAGCAGTTCTTC. Amino acid sequence: CASSLDVSSYNEQFF.

The rearrangement joins TRBV7-2 to TRBJ2-3; 9 bases line up with TRBD2. Trimming cost V 3 bases and J 6 bases; bases outside gene matches: 10. CDR3 length: 16 residues. Germline V gene data show CDR1 as SGHTA and CDR2 as FQGNSA. CDR3 residues: CASSLVGSGGPDTQYF. Written as DNA, the CDR3 is TGTGCCAGCAGCTTGGTTGGTAGCGGGGGACCGGATACGCAGTATTTT.

The CDR3 coding sequence is TGTGCCAGCAGTTGGGCGCGGGGTACGCAGTATTTT. It encodes CASSWARGTQYF. The rearrangement joins TRBV6-2 or TRBV6-3 to TRBJ2-3; TRBD2 is a possible D gene (6 bases). Germline V gene lookup returns CDR1 MNHEY and CDR2 SVGEGT. This CDR3 is built from 12 residues. V was clipped by 4 bases and J by 8 bases, with 10 bases between them.

This sequence joins TRBV5-1 and TRBJ2-1; D is perhaps TRBD2 (6 bases). Germline values: CDR1 SGHRS, CDR2 YFSETQ. The CDR3 loop spans 16 amino acids. V lost 1 base and J 5 bases, leaving 16 bases between the germline ends. The CDR3 DNA reads as TGCGCCAGCAGCTTGCCCGTTGGGCTAGCGAACAATGAGCAGTTCTTC. It is translated as CASSLPVGLANNEQFF.

The gene calls are TRBV20-1 and TRBJ2-7; the D gene could be TRBD1 or TRBD2 (5 bases each). The V gene lost 4 bases and the J gene lost 2 bases, with 12 bases spanning the gap. The CDR3 contains 13 residues. Germline V lookup: CDR1 DFQATT, CDR2 SNEGSKA (reference sequence). The CDR3 sequence: CSAKGRSPYEQYF. In DNA, the CDR3 is TGCAGTGCTAAGGGGAGATCCCCCTACGAGCAGTACTTC.

The chain is built from TRBV15 and TRBJ1-2, with D possibly matching TRBD1 (6 bases). With 6 bases removed from V and 0 bases from J, the gap between germline ends came to 14 bases. There are 15 residues in the CDR3. Germline CDR1 is LNHNV and CDR2 is YYDKDF (reference sequence). Here the CDR3 reads CATRSRRGPNYGYTF. CDR3 DNA sequence: TGTGCCACCAGGTCACGCAGGGGACCTAACTATGGCTACACCTTC.

The rearrangement uses TRBV20-1 and TRBJ2-7, with 10 bases that match TRBD2. The CDR3 covers 16 residues. Trimming cost V 5 bases and J 3 bases; bases outside gene matches: 13. Germline CDR1 and CDR2: DFQATT and SNEGSKA (reference sequence). The CDR3 loop reads CSASFPLAGDGYEQYF. CDR3 in DNA: TGCAGTGCTTCCTTTCCCCTAGCGGGAGATGGCTACGAGCAGTACTTC.

This clonotype was recorded only once. The chain employs TRBV6-5 and TRBJ1-5, with no clear D. Germline CDR1 reads MNHEY; CDR2 reads SVGAGI. CDR3 length equals 14 residues. Trimming shortened V by 6 bases and J by 9 bases, and 18 bases separated the two germline ends. CDR3 protein: CASSPGDGLAPQHF. CDR3 bases: TGTGCCAGCAGCCCCGGGGATGGCTTGGCGCCCCAGCATTTT.

This clonotype was counted once. This chain links TRBV7-2 with TRBJ2-2, with 9 nucleotides matching TRBD2. From germline, CDR1 is SGHTA and CDR2 FQGNSA. This CDR3 comprises 17 residues. Trimming cost V 1 base and J 2 bases; bases outside gene matches: 5. The CDR3, as DNA: TGTGCCAGCAGCTTAGATCCAGCGGGAGGTAACACCGGGGAGCTGTTTTTT. Translation gives CASSLDPAGGNTGELFF.

The chain couples TRBV6-5 to TRBJ2-5; D is ambiguous. Deletions cut 5 bases from V and 9 bases from J, with 13 bases between. The CDR3 totals 12 residues. Germline V gene data show CDR1 as MNHEY and CDR2 as SVGAGI. Here the CDR3 reads CASSPTALAQYF. The CDR3 coding sequence is TGTGCCAGCAGTCCCACCGCCCTGGCCCAGTACTTC.

This chain uses TRBV5-4 with TRBJ2-7, with TRBD2 identical over 10 bases. V gave up 0 bases and J gave up 6 bases; unmatched junction bases: 6. The CDR3 consists of 15 residues. From germline, CDR1 is SGHNT and CDR2 YYREEE (reference sequence). In DNA, the CDR3 is TGTGCCAGCAGCTTGGATTGGGGACTAGCGAGCGAGCAGTACTTC. This sequence encodes CASSLDWGLASEQYF.

This chain uses TRBV29-1 with TRBJ2-3; 10 bases agree with TRBD2. Germline CDR1 and CDR2: SQVTM and ANQGSEA. This CDR3 comprises 13 residues. V lost 4 bases, J lost 3 bases, and 1 base stayed unmatched. The CDR3 DNA reads as TGCAGCGTTGTGACTAGCGGGACAGATACGCAGTATTTT. It is translated as CSVVTSGTDTQYF.

The chain has TRBV6-1 and TRBJ2-5; TRBD2 might be the D (5 bases). Trimming removed 7 bases from V and 5 bases from J, with 11 bases in between. From germline, CDR1 is MNHNS and CDR2 SASEGT. The CDR3 totals 12 residues. CDR3 nucleotides: TGTGCCAGCAAGAGGGCTAGGGAGACCCAGTACTTC. Protein sequence: CASKRARETQYF.

The chain's CDR3 is CASSYFGSSLQYF. DNA of the CDR3: TGTGCCAGCAGTTACTTTGGGAGCAGTTTGCAGTATTTT. J is TRBJ2-3 and V is TRBV6-2 or TRBV6-3; maybe TRBD2 (5 bases). The CDR3 is made up of 13 amino acids. V was trimmed by 1 base and J by 11 bases, leaving 13 bases between them. The germline gives CDR1 MNHEY, CDR2 SVGEGT.

V gene TRBV7-6 combines with J gene TRBJ2-1; 8 nucleotides match TRBD2. The CDR3 is 17 residues long. The V segment lost 3 bases and the J segment 0 bases; nucleotides outside the gene matches: 7. Germline assignment: CDR1 SGHVS and CDR2 FNYEAQ. This CDR3 is CASSFDSGASSYNEQFF. The CDR3 nucleotides read TGTGCCAGCAGCTTTGATAGCGGGGCTAGCTCCTACAATGAGCAGTTCTTC.

This clonotype was seen a single time. The genes are TRBV29-1 and TRBJ2-1; 7 nucleotides align to TRBD2. CDR1 is SQVTM, CDR2 ANQGSEA, per germline. There are 14 residues in the CDR3. V gave up 5 bases and J gave up 5 bases; unmatched junction bases: 9. In DNA form, the CDR3 reads TGCAGCGTTTCCGGCGGGAGTCGGCACAATGAGCAGTTCTTC. Translation gives CSVSGGSRHNEQFF.